Listed below are T cell receptor beta chains from one sample, sequenced in a study of pediatric ulcerative colitis. Some clones are missing from TCRdb's copy, which holds only in-frame ones; the method was immunoSEQ multiplex PCR. The sample holds fewer than 30,000 clones; 70% to 75% are singletons and the top ten take about 8.3%. Sequencing was carried out using gut tissue. These receptors came from a boy younger than 18 with severe ulcerative colitis. Each CDR3 is given with its conserved first and last residue. A D gene is named only where the DNA matches it firmly. Clone size is not always given. Where it is, it says once, few, many or a class for expanded clones.

d_gene	v_gene	abundance	j_gene	CDR3aa	CDR3nt
TRBD1	TRBV9	.	TRBJ1-2	CASSVVSGQGSHGYTF	TGTGCCAGCAGCGTAGTATCCGGACAGGGGTCTCATGGCTACACCTTC
.	TRBV5-4	.	TRBJ1-4	CASSSDPGRSEKLFF	TGTGCCAGCTCCTCCGATCCGGGACGGAGCGAAAAACTGTTTTTT
.	TRBV15	.	TRBJ2-1	CATSRDLLGGAPYNEQFF	TGTGCCACCAGCAGAGACCTACTAGGGGGGGCCCCCTACAATGAGCAGTTCTTC
TRBD2	TRBV19	.	TRBJ2-2	CASSNGLAGGPQGELFF	TGTGCCAGTAGTAACGGACTAGCGGGAGGGCCGCAAGGGGAGCTGTTTTTT
TRBD1	TRBV11-2	.	TRBJ1-2	CASSSGTGVNYGYTF	TGTGCCAGCAGCTCCGGGACAGGGGTTAACTATGGCTACACCTTC
.	TRBV27	few	TRBJ2-3	CASSPKGSGDTQYF	TGTGCCAGCAGCCCGAAAGGATCAGGGGATACGCAGTATTTT
TRBD2	TRBV6-4	once	TRBJ2-3	CASSQTSGSTDTQYF	TGTGCCAGCAGTCAAACTAGCGGGAGCACAGATACGCAGTATTTT
.	TRBV11-2	.	TRBJ2-7	CASSLARGLYEQYF	TGTGCCAGCAGCTTAGCCAGGGGTCTTTACGAGCAGTACTTC
.	TRBV6-4	.	TRBJ2-6	CASSDTGANVLTF	TGTGCCAGCAGTGACACTGGGGCCAACGTCCTGACTTTC
TRBD1	TRBV16	once	TRBJ1-2	CASSQQTGGWNGYTF	TGTGCCAGCAGCCAACAGACAGGGGGCTGGAATGGCTACACCTTC
.	TRBV12-5	few	TRBJ2-3	CASAWGVRTDTQYF	TGTGCTAGTGCCTGGGGGGTAAGGACAGATACGCAGTATTTT
.	TRBV5-1	.	TRBJ2-1	CASSLEAVNEQFF	TGCGCCAGCAGCTTGGAAGCGGTCAATGAGCAGTTCTTC
.	TRBV11-2	few	TRBJ2-1	CASSLAALRNEQFF	TGTGCCAGCAGCTTAGCGGCCCTGAGAAATGAGCAGTTCTTC
.	TRBV6-4	.	TRBJ2-1	CASSGSSSSEQFF	TGTGCCAGCAGTGGAAGTAGCTCGAGTGAGCAGTTCTTC
.	TRBV11-3	.	TRBJ2-7	CASSQADGFYEQYF	TGTGCCAGCAGCCAAGCCGACGGATTCTACGAGCAGTACTTC
.	TRBV23-1	medium-sized	TRBJ1-2	CASSQSVQAPRDRFGGYTF	TGCGCCAGCAGTCAATCTGTGCAGGCGCCCCGCGACAGGTTTGGTGGCTACACCTTC
.	TRBV19	.	TRBJ2-5	CASSIFWGAGETQYF	TGTGCCAGTAGTATATTTTGGGGGGCAGGGGAGACCCAGTACTTC
TRBD1	TRBV10-3	.	TRBJ1-1	CASGQGENTEAFF	TGTGCCTCAGGACAGGGCGAGAACACTGAAGCTTTCTTT
TRBD2	TRBV5-1	.	TRBJ2-7	CASSAGGTYEQYF	TGCGCCAGCAGCGCGGGAGGCACCTACGAGCAGTACTTC
TRBD2	TRBV19	.	TRBJ2-3	CASSHQLLAGGNTDTQYF	TGTGCCAGTAGTCACCAACTCCTAGCGGGAGGGAACACAGATACGCAGTATTTT